A single T cell receptor (beta chain) is shown here with its context. The CDR3 runs to 15 residues. The V end lost 1 base, the J end lost 6 bases, and 12 bases lay between the germline ends. CDR1 is LNHDA, CDR2 SQIVND, per germline (reference sequence). These data originate in a study of blood T cell repertoires in COVID-19. Assay: immunoSEQ multiplex PCR; the TCRdb copy retains only in-frame clones and omits some. This sample has about 280,000 clones, with around 90% found just once. The rearrangement links TRBV19 to TRBJ2-2, with no clear D. This sequence originates from a man aged 18 to 30 with active or convalescent COVID-19. Sequencing used peripheral blood. The CDR3 here is CASSIAAGMAGELFF. The DNA of the CDR3 is TGTGCCAGTAGTATAGCGGCAGGAATGGCCGGGGAGCTGTTTTTT. Based on the CDR3 plus reference TRBV19 and TRBJ2-2, the full variable domain is DGGITQSPKYLFRKEGQNVTLSCEQNLNHDAMYWYRQDPGQGLRLIYYSQIVNDFQKGDIAEGYSVSREKKESFPLTVTSAQKNPTAFYLCASSIAAGMAGELFFGEGSRLTVL.